This entry lists 3 T cell receptor beta chains sequenced from one sample in a study of glioma-infiltrating T cells after dendritic cell vaccination. Clones were read by immunoSEQ multiplex PCR, and TCRdb kept only the in-frame ones, dropping some. Of fewer than 85,000 clones in the sample, about 90% were seen once. The specimen was blood, collected before dendritic cell vaccination. These receptors all come from a human donor with glioblastoma.

This chain uses TRBV5-4 with TRBJ1-5, with TRBD1 as a possible D gene (6 bases). Trimming pared 4 bases from V and 2 bases from J, leaving 13 bases between. The CDR3 has 15 amino acids. Germline V CDR1 and CDR2: SGHNT, YYREEE (reference sequence). The CDR3 loop reads CASSIQGTGNQPQHF. CDR3 DNA sequence: TGTGCCAGCAGCATACAGGGTACGGGCAATCAGCCCCAGCATTTT. Drawing the rest from reference TRBV5-4 and TRBJ1-5, the complete variable domain is ETGVTQSPTHLIKTRGQQVTLRCSSQSGHNTVSWYQQALGQGPQFIFQYYREEENGRGNFPPRFSGLQFPNYSSELNVNALELDDSALYLCASSIQGTGNQPQHFGDGTRLSIL.

This chain links TRBV6-1 with TRBJ1-6; D is ambiguous. Germline V lookup: CDR1 MNHNS, CDR2 SASEGT. This CDR3 has 15 residues. V lost 7 bases and J lost 5, with 15 bases in between. In DNA form, the CDR3 reads TGTGCCAGCACTTTAGAGGCACCTCATAATTCACCCCTCCACTTT. It translates to CASTLEAPHNSPLHF.

The CDR3 region has the DNA TGCGCCAGCAGCTTGGTTGGGGGCCAGATCGATGAGCAGTTCTTC. Translation gives CASSLVGGQIDEQFF. The V gene is TRBV5-1, the J gene TRBJ2-1, with D perhaps matching TRBD1 (6 bases). Trimming took off 0 bases at V and 8 bases at J, with 15 bases between the two ends. Per germline, CDR1 SGHRS and CDR2 YFSETQ. This CDR3 is built from 15 residues.